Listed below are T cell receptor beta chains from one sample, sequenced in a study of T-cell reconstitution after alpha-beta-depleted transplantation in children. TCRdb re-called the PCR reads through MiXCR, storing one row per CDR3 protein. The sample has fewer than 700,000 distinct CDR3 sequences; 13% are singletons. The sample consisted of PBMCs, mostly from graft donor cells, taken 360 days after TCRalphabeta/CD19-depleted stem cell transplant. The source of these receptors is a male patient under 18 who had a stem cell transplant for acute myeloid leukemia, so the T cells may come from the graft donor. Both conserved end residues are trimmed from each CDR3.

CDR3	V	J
ASLSPGQFYEQY	TRBV7-3	TRBJ2-7
SARGDSHSGHEQF	TRBV20-1	TRBJ2-1
ASNSLSGQVPNTGELF	TRBV28	TRBJ2-2
ASSSGTSGPNEQF	TRBV5-1	TRBJ2-1
SARGSVVDEQF	TRBV20-1	TRBJ2-1
SATAGTTQETQY	TRBV20-1	TRBJ2-5
ASSPLGLAAYEQY	TRBV7-2	TRBJ2-7
ASSSLLAGEETQY	TRBV5-1	TRBJ2-5
ASSEWGQGHEQF	TRBV25-1	TRBJ2-1
ASSLLGLADDTGELF	TRBV27	TRBJ2-2
ASSSLLAGERSEQF	TRBV7-2	TRBJ2-1
ASSWGTIPNNEQF	TRBV27	TRBJ2-1
ASSFSPDQGF	TRBV12-1	TRBJ2-1
ASSPGVGARGFTDTQY	TRBV18	TRBJ2-3
ASSLTGLVNEQF	TRBV7-9	TRBJ2-1
ASRRDREQY	TRBV6-5	TRBJ2-7
ASSLADKTAQY	TRBV7-8	TRBJ2-5